This TCR beta chain was sequenced in a study of T cell responses to AZD1222 COVID-19 vaccine. Turning to the study itself: Pooling covered second doses at about 4 or about 12 weeks. The study, taken as a whole, reports: Baseline seropositives among AZD1222 recipients totaled only 5 to 7. Repertoire collection took place solely once the T cell response had peaked.

Looked up from germline, CDR1 is SGDLS and CDR2 is YYNGEE. The CDR3 contains 16 residues. V lost 4 bases and J lost 4; bases outside the gene matches: 8. Notes on this clone: Its matching antigen is unknown.

Here immunoSEQ multiplex PCR was the method, and the copy in TCRdb shows in-frame clones only, minus some. The sample carries 110,000 or so clones, approximately 90% recorded once. The source is an adult in good health. The rearrangement joins TRBV9 to TRBJ2-3; 11 nucleotides align to TRBD2. The input for sequencing was peripheral blood, taken on day 0 of AZD1222 vaccination. CDR3 sequence reads: CASSRVAGGPSDTQYF. The CDR3 nucleotides are TGTGCCAGCAGCCGAGTAGCGGGGGGGCCCTCAGATACGCAGTATTTT. Combining the CDR3 with reference TRBV9 and TRBJ2-3 gives the whole variable domain DSGVTQTPKHLITATGQRVTLRCSPRSGDLSVYWYQQSLDQGLQFLIQYYNGEERAKGNILERFSAQQFPDLHSELNLSSLELGDSALYFCASSRVAGGPSDTQYFGPGTRLTVL.